This passage covers 12 T cell receptor beta chains from one sample sequenced in a study of T cell responses to AZD1222 COVID-19 vaccine. Profiling relied on immunoSEQ multiplex PCR, and the TCRdb table lists in-frame clones only, not all of them. The table lists 150,000 to 200,000 clones, about 88% of them singletons. Source: peripheral blood, taken on day 0 of AZD1222 vaccination. The source is an adult in good health.

V is TRBV6-2 or TRBV6-3 and J is TRBJ2-7, with 10 nucleotides matching TRBD2. The CDR3 loop spans 17 amino acids. CDR1 and CDR2 (germline): MNHEY, SVGEGT. V lost 5 bases to trimming and J lost 6 bases; unmatched junction nucleotides: 16. The CDR3 region has the DNA TGTGCCAGCAGTCCGTGGAGGACTAGCGGCAAACCGGTCGAGCAGTACTTC. Encoded protein: CASSPWRTSGKPVEQYF.

CDR3 DNA: TGTGCCAGCAGTTCAGACACAGATACGCAGTATTTT. Translated: CASSSDTDTQYF. This chain links TRBV28 with TRBJ2-3, with D unclear. The V gene lost 4 bases and the J gene lost 2 bases, with 4 bases spanning the gap. From germline, CDR1 is MDHEN and CDR2 SYDVKM. CDR3 size: 12 residues.

The genes are TRBV7-2 and TRBJ1-2; TRBD1 matches at 8 bases. Germline V gene lookup returns CDR1 SGHTA and CDR2 FQGNSA. V gave up 6 bases and J gave up 5 bases; unmatched junction bases: 5. The CDR3 sequence is 13 residues long. CDR3 sequence reads: CASSSDRGYGYTF. The CDR3 nucleotides are TGTGCCAGCAGTTCCGACAGGGGATATGGCTACACCTTC.

The chain is built from TRBV5-4 and TRBJ2-3; 10 bases are shared with TRBD2. The germline gives CDR1 SGHNT, CDR2 YYREEE (reference sequence). The CDR3 runs to 14 residues. The V and J ends lost 9 bases and 2 bases, in that order; junction bases with no gene match: 6. CDR3 protein: CATKLAGYTDTQYF. CDR3 bases: TGTGCCACAAAACTAGCGGGGTACACAGATACGCAGTATTTT.

This chain joins TRBV11-1 and TRBJ2-7; D is possibly TRBD2 (6 bases). The CDR3 contains 14 residues. Trimming removed 3 bases from V and 5 bases from J, with 14 bases in between. The V gene's germline CDR1 is SGHAT and CDR2 FQDESV (reference sequence). CDR3 DNA: TGTGCCAGCAGCTTGACTAGTCGGGACCACGAGCAGTACTTC. Translated: CASSLTSRDHEQYF.

This chain uses TRBV3-1 (or the pseudogene TRBV3-2) with TRBJ2-7; TRBD1 matches at 7 bases. V trimming: 4 bases; J trimming: 3 bases; junction bases outside the gene matches: 6. The V gene's germline CDR1 is LGHDT and CDR2 YNNKEL (reference sequence). The CDR3 has 14 amino acids. The DNA for the CDR3 is TGTGCCAGCAGCCTCCCCGGACAGGTCTACGAGCAGTACTTC. This codes for CASSLPGQVYEQYF.

The CDR3, as DNA: TGTGCCAGCAGCTTGGGGACAGGGGGTCCGGAGACCCAGTACTTC. Protein sequence: CASSLGTGGPETQYF. The chain carries TRBV7-7 and TRBJ2-5, with TRBD1 matching 11 bases. Germline V gene data show CDR1 as SSHAT and CDR2 as FNYEAQ (reference sequence). This CDR3 comprises 15 residues. The V and J ends lost 3 bases and 5 bases, in that order; junction bases with no gene match: 5.

This chain uses TRBV18 with TRBJ2-1; D is undetermined. The CDR3 sequence is 14 residues long. CDR1 and CDR2 from the germline V gene are KGHSH and LQKENI. With 0 bases removed from V and 4 bases from J, the gap between germline ends came to 7 bases. The CDR3 spells CASSPPLGYNEQFF. CDR3 DNA: TGTGCCAGCTCACCACCGTTGGGATACAATGAGCAGTTCTTC.

The chain joins TRBV30 to TRBJ1-2; perhaps TRBD1 as D (6 bases). The length of the CDR3 is 14 residues. The germline V and J ends were trimmed by 0 bases and 3 bases, with 11 bases remaining between them. The germline V gene has CDR1 GTSNPN and CDR2 SVGIG (reference sequence). For the CDR3, the DNA is TGTGCCTGGAGTGTATCTTGGACAGACTATGGCTACACCTTC. This sequence encodes CAWSVSWTDYGYTF.

This clone was seen just once. The DNA for the CDR3 is TGCGCCAGCAGTGGAAAGCGGGAGGGCTACAATGAGCAGTTCTTC. Protein sequence: CASSGKREGYNEQFF. The genes are TRBV10-2 and TRBJ2-1, with 10 bases identical to TRBD2. The J segment lost 3 bases and the V segment lost 4 bases, leaving 3 bases of the junction unmatched. This CDR3 spans 15 amino acids. Germline V CDR1 and CDR2: WSHSY, SAAADI.

V and J are TRBV30 and TRBJ2-3, with a possible D match to TRBD1 (5 bases). The ends were cut back, 0 bases at V and 3 bases at J, with 13 bases in the middle. The germline gives CDR1 GTSNPN, CDR2 SVGIG (reference sequence). The CDR3 extends over 15 amino acids. CDR3 nucleotide sequence: TGTGCCTGGAGTGTCAGGGCCGGAATGACAGATACGCAGTATTTT. It codes for CAWSVRAGMTDTQYF.

In the case of this clone: At the DNA level, this CDR3 is encoded by other sequences in the same sample as well. The rearrangement links TRBV28 to TRBJ1-2; D not resolved. Germline assignment: CDR1 MDHEN and CDR2 SYDVKM. The germline V and J ends were trimmed by 6 bases and 0 bases, with 2 bases remaining between them. The CDR3 consists of 11 residues. Here the CDR3 reads CASSSNYGYTF. CDR3 sequence (DNA): TGTGCCAGCAGCTCTAACTATGGCTACACCTTC.